The clone carrying this T cell receptor (beta chain) has at least ten counts. No antigen is known for it. The authors produced cDNA by 5'RACE using 10-nucleotide random UMIs. TCRdb re-called the 5' RACE reads with MiXCR, one entry per CDR3 protein. The table lists about 31,000 distinct CDR3 sequences, roughly 15% of them singletons. As for time point: technical triplicate 2. For the sorted libraries, 1 million CD4+ or CD8+ T cells were used. The data were obtained in a study of neurological immune-mediated disorders. Study-level results: No CDR3 amino acid sequences recurred among expanded clones across subjects, suggesting private repertoires in all groups. Multiple sclerosis was found to have the least TCR clonal expansion, below healthy controls, and HTLV-1-associated myelopathy the most.

The germline V gene encodes CDR1 DFQATT and CDR2 SNEGSKA (reference sequence). This CDR3 comprises 17 residues. V gave up 5 bases and J gave up 1 base; unmatched junction bases: 14. Sequenced input: CD4+ T cells from blood. The rearrangement links TRBV20-1 to TRBJ1-3, with 7 bases lining up with TRBD1. The receptor comes from a female donor with HTLV-1-associated myelopathy (HAM/TSP). In DNA form, the CDR3 reads TGCAGTGCTCGACGGAGGGGGCGCCCCCCTTCTGGAAACACCATATATTTT. Amino acids: CSARRRGRPPSGNTIYF.